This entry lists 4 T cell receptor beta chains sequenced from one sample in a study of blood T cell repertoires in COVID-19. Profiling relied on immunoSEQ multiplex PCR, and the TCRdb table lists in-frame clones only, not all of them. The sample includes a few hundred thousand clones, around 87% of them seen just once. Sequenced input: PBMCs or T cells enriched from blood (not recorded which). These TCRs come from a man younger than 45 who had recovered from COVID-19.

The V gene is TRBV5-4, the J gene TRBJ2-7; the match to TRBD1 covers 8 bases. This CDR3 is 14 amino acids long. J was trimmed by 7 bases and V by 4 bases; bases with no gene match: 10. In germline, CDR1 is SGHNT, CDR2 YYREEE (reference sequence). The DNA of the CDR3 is TGTGCCAGCAGCCTTGGACAGGGCTCGCGGGAGCAGTACTTC. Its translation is CASSLGQGSREQYF.

The CDR3 DNA is TGTGCCAGCAGTGAAAGCGGGCCGTTTAACTATGGCTACACCTTC. Its translation is CASSESGPFNYGYTF. The chain carries TRBV2 and TRBJ1-2; D gene unclear. Germline V gene lookup returns CDR1 SNHLY and CDR2 FYNNEI. The CDR3 is 15 residues long. V was trimmed by 2 bases and J by 1 base, leaving 11 bases between them.

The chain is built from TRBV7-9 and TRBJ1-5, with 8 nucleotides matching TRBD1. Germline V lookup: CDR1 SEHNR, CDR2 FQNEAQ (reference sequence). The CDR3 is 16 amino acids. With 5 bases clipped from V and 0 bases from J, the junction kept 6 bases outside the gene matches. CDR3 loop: CASSQTGGYSNQPQHF. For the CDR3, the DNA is TGTGCCAGCAGCCAAACAGGGGGTTATAGCAATCAGCCCCAGCATTTT.

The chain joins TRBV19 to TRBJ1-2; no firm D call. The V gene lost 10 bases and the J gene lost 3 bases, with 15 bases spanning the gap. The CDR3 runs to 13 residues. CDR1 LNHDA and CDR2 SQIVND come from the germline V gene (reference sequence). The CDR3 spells CAKYWEIHYGYTF. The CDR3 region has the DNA TGTGCCAAGTACTGGGAGATCCACTATGGCTACACCTTC.